This TCR beta chain stems from a study of post-analysis software for immune sequencing data. About the study: Secondary progressive, relapsing-remitting and progressive-relapsing multiple sclerosis were among the included disease courses.

The authors incorporated unique molecular identifiers into the TCR beta cDNA libraries. Approximately 0.5 million cDNA molecules were recovered from an input of roughly 0.95 to 10 million T cells. From the PCR reads, TCRdb called clonotypes with MiXCR, one entry per CDR3 protein. The table has roughly 670,000 distinct CDR3 sequences, roughly three fifths seen once. What was sequenced was blood. The clonotype was recovered from a girl aged 2 to 10 with multiple sclerosis.

Written as DNA, the CDR3 is TGCAGCGTTGACCGGACAGGGGGAGAGACCCAGTACTTC. Translated: CSVDRTGGETQYF. The chain is built from TRBV29-1 and TRBJ2-5; 10 nucleotides match TRBD1. Looked up from germline, CDR1 is SQVTM and CDR2 is ANQGSEA. CDR3 size: 13 residues. V gave up 3 bases and J gave up 4 bases; unmatched junction bases: 2.